The source of this T cell receptor (beta chain) is a study of beta chain features in type 1 diabetes (dated by TCRdb to 2017 to 2018). Broadly, across the study: Mean age, gender distribution, total cell number and subset yield did not differ between patients and healthy donors. A total of some 110 million sorted cells were examined across all samples, and a strong correlation was observed between cell number per subset and RNA yield. The study compared TCRB repertoires of sorted circulating CD4+ T cell subsets between recently diagnosed type 1 diabetes patients and matched healthy donors. Regulatory and stem cell-like memory subsets were obtained from only 8 patients and about eight healthy donors, while naive and central memory subsets were obtained from all 28 donors. The investigation overall reported the following: Fewer insertions and more nucleotide deletions at VDJ recombination sites were observed in patients with type 1 diabetes, implying thymic rearrangement abnormalities. Shorter templates might have been favored by PCR, but patient and control samples were amplified and corrected together, so both groups would have been affected equally by any skew. Naive, central memory and regulatory TCRB repertoires appeared more similar among patients than among healthy donors. Because small numbers of individuals were included in the HLA sub-analyses, any influence of HLA type on TCRB rearrangement was left unresolved. Sequencing cDNA rather than genomic DNA could over-represent highly expressing activated cells, although activation and CD3 levels did not differ between groups. In all four CD4+ subsets, TCRB CDR3 length was moderately but significantly shorter in type 1 diabetes patients.

According to the germline V gene, CDR1 reads SQVTM and CDR2 reads ANQGSEA. The cysteine opens and the phenylalanine closes a CDR3 of 13 amino acids. Only the CDR3 portion is preserved as DNA: 39 bases, with reading frame beginning at the first base. V was cut back by 8 bases and J by 4 bases, leaving a gap of 17 bases between them. This clone was counted a few times. No antigen is known for it. No base-level quality is on record; no much larger clone is a single base apart. The entire isolated RNA was reverse transcribed using the High Capacity cDNA Reverse Transcription Kit, and thus expressed TCRB transcripts were sequenced. Deep immunoSEQ sequencing was applied to naive, central memory and regulatory T cell samples, giving an average of around 3.4 million total reads per sample. After sorted cells were lysed in RLT buffer, RNA was extracted with DNase-treated RNeasy Micro or Mini kits, with the choice depending on cell number. To prevent cross-contamination, every cell subset was processed on its own, while patient and healthy donor samples were processed together. TCRB sequences were amplified from cDNA with the immunoSEQ multiplex PCR, producing 87-bp fragments spanning the CDR3 region. The amplicons were sequenced using the Illumina HiSeq platform. In the authors' own workflow: Synthetic template baselines were used to correct PCR bias computationally, reads within Hamming distance 2 were collapsed, and singletons that could not be merged were discarded. By aligning reads against IMGT, V, D and J genes, CDR3 length, and insertions or deletions at six rearrangement sites were assigned. Clonotype counts were normalized to sorted cell number within each subset before computing true diversity and Gini coefficients with the tcR R package. The overlap coefficient, calculated on TCRB nucleotide sequences, was used to quantify repertoire sharing. Out-of-frame TCRB sequences from naive cells were analyzed to stand in for the pre-selection repertoire. The table was pulled from immuneACCESS by TCRdb, which kept in-frame rearrangements only. Such tables lose some clones; where checked, under half of the loss comes from unresolved V genes, and the rest has no known cause. The V and J calls and clone size are taken from that table; D and trimming were inferred from the DNA. In this sample the table shows more than 300,000 clones, 10% to 15% of which occur a single time. Together, the top ten hold more than 0.015% of the sample.

Each donor gave one peripheral blood draw, roughly 110 mL on average, collected into heparinised tubes. Naive, central memory, regulatory and stem cell-like memory CD4+ T cells were sorted on a BD FACSAria II using a panel including CD45RO, CCR7, CD25, CD127, CD95 and CD27. Every sorted population had a purity above 98%. PBMCs were isolated immediately by Lymphoprep density gradient centrifugation and stained directly without culture. Samples were stained and sorted in pairs, with one healthy donor and one patient per experiment, so that batch effects were minimized. The rearrangement joined TRBV29-1 to TRBJ1-1; TRBD1 could be the D gene, as 5 bases match. This sequence was found in a man younger than 35 in good health. Sequenced: naive CD4+ T cells from blood. The sample's cell subset or site label, in plain terms: true naive CD4+ T cells. The CDR3 here reads CSYRQMGFTEAFF. The nucleotides are TGCAGCTACAGACAGATGGGTTTCACTGAAGCTTTCTTT.